The clone carrying this T cell receptor (beta chain) is a singleton in its sample. Its antigen is currently unknown. This sample was taken from a study of Graves' ophthalmopathy and Graves' hyperthyroidism. Looking at the study overall: The authors defined stable hyperthyroidism as no ophthalmopathy within 18 months of follow-up.

V gave up 5 bases and J gave up 7 bases; unmatched junction bases: 9. Looked up from germline, CDR1 is SGHTA and CDR2 is FQGNSA. CDR3 length: 15 amino acids. Diagnosis relied on clinical symptoms, serum thyroxine, TRAb, thyroid ultrasound and orbital computed tomography. Study-level findings and limits: Blood also carried most expanded thyroid clonotypes exceeding 0.001 frequency. Ophthalmopathy could be told apart from stable hyperthyroidism by a 13-signature model (about 89% sensitivity, roughly 81% specificity).

The sequenced template was RNA, covering the TCR beta CDR3 region. Following a first-round RT-PCR that used HTBI primers, a second-round multiplex PCR was carried out. Each CDR3 protein gets one entry after TCRdb re-called the multiplex PCR reads with MiXCR. The data contain over a million distinct CDR3 sequences, about 36% of them singletons. The V gene is TRBV7-2, the J gene TRBJ1-5, with 9 bases identical to TRBD1. What was sequenced was peripheral blood or thyroid tissue (not recorded which). The receptor was isolated from an adult man with Graves' hyperthyroidism. DNA of the CDR3: TGTGCCAGCAGCGCCGGGACAGGGCTTGGACAGCCCCAGCATTTT. Encoded protein: CASSAGTGLGQPQHF.